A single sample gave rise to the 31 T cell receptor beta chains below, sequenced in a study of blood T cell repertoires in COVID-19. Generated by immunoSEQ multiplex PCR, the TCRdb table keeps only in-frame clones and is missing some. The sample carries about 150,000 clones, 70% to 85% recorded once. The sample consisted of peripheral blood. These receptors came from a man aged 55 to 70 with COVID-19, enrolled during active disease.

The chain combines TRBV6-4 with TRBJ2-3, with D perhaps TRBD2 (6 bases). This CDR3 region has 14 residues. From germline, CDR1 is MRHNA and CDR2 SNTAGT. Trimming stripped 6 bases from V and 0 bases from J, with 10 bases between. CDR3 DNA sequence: TGTGCCAGCAGAAGGAGCGGGAGCACAGATACGCAGTATTTT. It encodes CASRRSGSTDTQYF.

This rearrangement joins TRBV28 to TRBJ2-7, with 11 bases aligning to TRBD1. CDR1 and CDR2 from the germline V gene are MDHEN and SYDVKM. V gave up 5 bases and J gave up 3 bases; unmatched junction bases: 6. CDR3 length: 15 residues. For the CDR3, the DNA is TGTGCCAGCAGTCCTAGGGGGACAGGGGGCTACGAGCAGTACTTC. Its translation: CASSPRGTGGYEQYF.

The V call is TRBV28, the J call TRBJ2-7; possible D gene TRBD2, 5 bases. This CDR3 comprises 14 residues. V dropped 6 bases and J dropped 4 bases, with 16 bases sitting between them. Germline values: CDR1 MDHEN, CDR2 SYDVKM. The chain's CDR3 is CASRLGIGIYEQYF. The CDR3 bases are TGTGCCAGCAGGCTTGGTATCGGGATATACGAGCAGTACTTC.

In nucleotides, the CDR3 is TGTGCCACCAGTTCAGGGACCTACAATGAGCAGTTCTTC. This gives the protein CATSSGTYNEQFF. This chain uses TRBV24-1 with TRBJ2-1; D might be TRBD1 (5 bases). V lost 6 bases to trimming and J lost 2 bases, with 7 bases between them. Germline V gene lookup returns CDR1 KGHDR and CDR2 SFDVKD. CDR3 length: 13 amino acids.

The CDR3 loop is CASSPSFSGGLGEQYF. The CDR3 nucleotides read TGTGCCAGCTCACCATCTTTCTCGGGAGGGCTTGGCGAGCAGTACTTC. The chain employs TRBV18 and TRBJ2-7; 8 bases are shared with TRBD2. This CDR3 spans 16 amino acids. After removal of 2 bases from V and 6 bases from J, the junction contained 12 bases not matched to a gene. Per the germline V gene, CDR1 is KGHSH and CDR2 is LQKENI.

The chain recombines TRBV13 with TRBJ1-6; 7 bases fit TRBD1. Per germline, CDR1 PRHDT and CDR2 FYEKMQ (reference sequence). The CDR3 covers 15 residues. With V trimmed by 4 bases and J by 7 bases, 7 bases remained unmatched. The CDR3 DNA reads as TGTGCCAGCAGCTCCACCTCAGGGGGGAATTCACCCCTCCACTTT. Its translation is CASSSTSGGNSPLHF.

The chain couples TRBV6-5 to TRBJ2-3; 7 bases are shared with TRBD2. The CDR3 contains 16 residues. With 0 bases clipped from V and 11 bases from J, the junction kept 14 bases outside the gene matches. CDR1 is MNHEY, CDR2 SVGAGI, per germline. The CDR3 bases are TGTGCCAGCAGTTACTCCCCAGCGAGCGGGGCCGAAAAGCAGTATTTT. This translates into CASSYSPASGAEKQYF.

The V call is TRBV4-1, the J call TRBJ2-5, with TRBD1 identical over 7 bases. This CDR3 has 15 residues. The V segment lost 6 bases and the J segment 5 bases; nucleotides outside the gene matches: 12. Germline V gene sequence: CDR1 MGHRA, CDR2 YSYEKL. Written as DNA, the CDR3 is TGCGCCAGCAGGCGAGGGGGACAGTCGGTGGAGACCCAGTACTTC. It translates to CASRRGGQSVETQYF.

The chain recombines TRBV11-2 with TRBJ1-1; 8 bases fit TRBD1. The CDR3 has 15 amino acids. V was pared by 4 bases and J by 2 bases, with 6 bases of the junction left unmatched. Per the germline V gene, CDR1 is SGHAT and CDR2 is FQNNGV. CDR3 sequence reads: CASSSPTGVNTEAFF. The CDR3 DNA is TGTGCCAGCAGCTCACCGACAGGGGTAAACACTGAAGCTTTCTTT. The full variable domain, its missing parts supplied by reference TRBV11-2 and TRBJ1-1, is EAGVAQSPRYKIIEKRQSVAFWCNPISGHATLYWYQQILGQGPKLLIQFQNNGVVDDSQLPKDRFSAERLKGVDSTLKIQPAKLEDSAVYLCASSSPTGVNTEAFFGQGTRLTVV.

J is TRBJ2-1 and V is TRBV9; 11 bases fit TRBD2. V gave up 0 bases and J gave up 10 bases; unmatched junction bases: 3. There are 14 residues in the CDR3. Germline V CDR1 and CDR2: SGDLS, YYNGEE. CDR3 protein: CASSVDSGREEQFF. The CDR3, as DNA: TGTGCCAGCAGCGTAGATAGCGGGAGGGAGGAGCAGTTCTTC.

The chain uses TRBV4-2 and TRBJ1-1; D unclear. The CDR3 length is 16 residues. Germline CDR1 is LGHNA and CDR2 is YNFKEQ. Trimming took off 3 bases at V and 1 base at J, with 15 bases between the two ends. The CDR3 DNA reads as TGTGCCAGCAGCCAGCAACGTCGGGGAAAGAACACTGAAGCTTTCTTT. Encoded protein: CASSQQRRGKNTEAFF.

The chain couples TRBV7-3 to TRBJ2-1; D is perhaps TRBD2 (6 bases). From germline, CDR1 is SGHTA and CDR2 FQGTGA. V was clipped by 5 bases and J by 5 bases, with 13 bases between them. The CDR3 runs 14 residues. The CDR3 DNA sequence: TGTGCCAGCAGCCCCGGGACTTCTAACAATGAGCAGTTCTTC. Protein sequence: CASSPGTSNNEQFF.

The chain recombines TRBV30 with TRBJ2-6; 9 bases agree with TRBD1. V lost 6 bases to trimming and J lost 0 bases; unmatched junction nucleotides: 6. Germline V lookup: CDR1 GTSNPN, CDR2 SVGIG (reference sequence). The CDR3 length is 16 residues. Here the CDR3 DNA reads TGTGCCTGCCGGGACAGGGTGACCTCTGGGGCCAACGTCCTGACTTTC. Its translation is CACRDRVTSGANVLTF.

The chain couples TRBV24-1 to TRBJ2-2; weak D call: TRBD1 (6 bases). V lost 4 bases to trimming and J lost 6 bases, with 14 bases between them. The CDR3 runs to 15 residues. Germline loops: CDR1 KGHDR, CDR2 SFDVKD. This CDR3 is CATSDQQTGAGELFF. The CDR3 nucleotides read TGTGCCACCAGTGACCAACAGACAGGAGCCGGGGAGCTGTTTTTT.

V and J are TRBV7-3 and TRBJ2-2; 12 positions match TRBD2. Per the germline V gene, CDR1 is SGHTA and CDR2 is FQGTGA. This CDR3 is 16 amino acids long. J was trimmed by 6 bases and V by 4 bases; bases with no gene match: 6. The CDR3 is CASSSQTSGGPGELFF. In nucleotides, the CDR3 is TGTGCCAGCAGCTCCCAAACTAGCGGGGGGCCCGGGGAGCTGTTTTTT.

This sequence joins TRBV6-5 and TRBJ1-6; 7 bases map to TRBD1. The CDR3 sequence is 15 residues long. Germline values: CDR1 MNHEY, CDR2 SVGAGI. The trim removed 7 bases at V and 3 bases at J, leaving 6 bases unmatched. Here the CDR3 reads CASIGTADYNSPLHF. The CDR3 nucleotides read TGTGCCAGCATCGGGACAGCTGACTATAATTCACCCCTCCACTTT.

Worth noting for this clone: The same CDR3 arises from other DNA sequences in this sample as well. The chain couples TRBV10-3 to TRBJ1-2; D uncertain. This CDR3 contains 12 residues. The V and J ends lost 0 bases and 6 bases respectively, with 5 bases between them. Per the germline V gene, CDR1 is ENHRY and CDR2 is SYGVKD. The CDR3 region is CAISESGDGYTF. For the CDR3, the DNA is TGTGCCATCAGTGAGTCAGGAGATGGCTACACCTTC.

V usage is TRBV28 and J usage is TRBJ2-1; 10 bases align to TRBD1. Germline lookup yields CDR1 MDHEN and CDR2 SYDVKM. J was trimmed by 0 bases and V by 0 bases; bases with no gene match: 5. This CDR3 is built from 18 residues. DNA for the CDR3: TGTGCCAGCAGTTTATGGACAGGGGGCGGCCCCTCCTACAATGAGCAGTTCTTC. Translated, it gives CASSLWTGGGPSYNEQFF.

DNA for the CDR3: TGTGCCAGCAGCGCAGACAGGGTAACCGGGGAGCTGTTTTTT. This encodes CASSADRVTGELFF. The chain has TRBV5-4 and TRBJ2-2, with TRBD1 matching over 7 bases. The CDR3 extends over 14 amino acids. Germline V gene sequence: CDR1 SGHNT, CDR2 YYREEE (reference sequence). V lost 4 bases to trimming and J lost 5 bases; unmatched junction nucleotides: 5. The whole variable domain, remainder taken from reference TRBV5-4 and TRBJ2-2, is ETGVTQSPTHLIKTRGQQVTLRCSSQSGHNTVSWYQQALGQGPQFIFQYYREEENGRGNFPPRFSGLQFPNYSSELNVNALELDDSALYLCASSADRVTGELFFGEGSRLTVL.

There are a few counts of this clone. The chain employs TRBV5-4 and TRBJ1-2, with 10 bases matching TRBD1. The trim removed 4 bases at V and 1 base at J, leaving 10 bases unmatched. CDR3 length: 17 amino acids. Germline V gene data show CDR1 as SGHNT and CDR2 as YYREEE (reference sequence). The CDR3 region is CASSPPGQGRSNYGYTF. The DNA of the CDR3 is TGTGCCAGCAGCCCACCGGGACAGGGGCGAAGTAACTATGGCTACACCTTC. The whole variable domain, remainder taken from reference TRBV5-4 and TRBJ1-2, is ETGVTQSPTHLIKTRGQQVTLRCSSQSGHNTVSWYQQALGQGPQFIFQYYREEENGRGNFPPRFSGLQFPNYSSELNVNALELDDSALYLCASSPPGQGRSNYGYTFGSGTRLTVV.

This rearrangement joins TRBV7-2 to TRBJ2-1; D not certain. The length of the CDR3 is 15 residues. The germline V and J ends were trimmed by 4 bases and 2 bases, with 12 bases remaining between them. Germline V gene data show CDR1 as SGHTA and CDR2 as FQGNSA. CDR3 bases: TGTGCCAGCAGCTCTGGCGGCTCCACCTACAATGAGCAGTTCTTC. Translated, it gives CASSSGGSTYNEQFF.

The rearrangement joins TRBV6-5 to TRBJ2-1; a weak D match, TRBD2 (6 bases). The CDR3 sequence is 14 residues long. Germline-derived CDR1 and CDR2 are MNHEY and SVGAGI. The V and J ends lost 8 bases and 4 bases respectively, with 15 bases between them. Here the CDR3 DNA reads TGTGCCAGCGGTCGGGACTCAGTTTACAATGAGCAGTTCTTC. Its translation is CASGRDSVYNEQFF.

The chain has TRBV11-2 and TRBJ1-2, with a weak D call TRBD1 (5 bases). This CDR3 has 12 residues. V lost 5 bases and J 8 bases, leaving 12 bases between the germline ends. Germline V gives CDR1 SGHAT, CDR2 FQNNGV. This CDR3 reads CASSRGEYGYTF. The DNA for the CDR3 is TGTGCCAGCAGCCGGGGGGAGTACGGCTACACCTTC.

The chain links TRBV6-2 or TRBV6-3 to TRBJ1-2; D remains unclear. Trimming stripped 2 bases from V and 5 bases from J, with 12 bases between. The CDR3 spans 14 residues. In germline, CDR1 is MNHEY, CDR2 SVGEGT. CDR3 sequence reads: CASSYPQDHYGYTF. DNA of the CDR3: TGTGCCAGCAGTTACCCGCAGGATCATTATGGCTACACCTTC.

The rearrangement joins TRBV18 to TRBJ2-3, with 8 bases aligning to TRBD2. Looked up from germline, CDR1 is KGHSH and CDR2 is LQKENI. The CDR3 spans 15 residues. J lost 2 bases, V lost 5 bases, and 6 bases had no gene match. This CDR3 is CASSSLAVPTDTQYF. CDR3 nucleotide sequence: TGTGCCAGCTCATCACTAGCGGTCCCCACAGATACGCAGTATTTT.

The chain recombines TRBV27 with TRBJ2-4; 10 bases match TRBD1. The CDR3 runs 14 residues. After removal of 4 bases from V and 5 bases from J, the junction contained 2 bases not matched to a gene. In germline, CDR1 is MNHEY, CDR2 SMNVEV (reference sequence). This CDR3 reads CASSWGQGQNIQYF. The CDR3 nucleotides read TGTGCCAGCAGTTGGGGACAGGGGCAAAACATTCAGTACTTC.

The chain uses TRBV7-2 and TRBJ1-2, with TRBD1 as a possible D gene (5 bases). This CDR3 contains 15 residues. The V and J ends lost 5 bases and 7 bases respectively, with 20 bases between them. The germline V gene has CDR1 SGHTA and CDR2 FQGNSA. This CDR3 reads CASSATTTVSRGYTF. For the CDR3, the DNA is TGTGCCAGCAGCGCCACAACGACAGTCAGTCGTGGCTACACCTTC. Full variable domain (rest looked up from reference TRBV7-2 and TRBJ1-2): GAGVSQSPSNKVTEKGKDVELRCDPISGHTALYWYRQSLGQGLEFLIYFQGNSAPDKSGLPSDRFSAERTGGSVSTLTIQRTQQEDSAVYLCASSATTTVSRGYTFGSGTRLTVV.

In DNA form, the CDR3 reads TGTGCCAGCAGCTTAGGGACTAGCGGGAGTAGAGAGCAGTACTTC. This gives the protein CASSLGTSGSREQYF. This chain joins TRBV7-2 and TRBJ2-7; TRBD2 agrees at 13 bases. Germline V gene data show CDR1 as SGHTA and CDR2 as FQGNSA. The J segment lost 7 bases and the V segment lost 1 base, leaving 4 bases of the junction unmatched. CDR3 size: 15 residues.

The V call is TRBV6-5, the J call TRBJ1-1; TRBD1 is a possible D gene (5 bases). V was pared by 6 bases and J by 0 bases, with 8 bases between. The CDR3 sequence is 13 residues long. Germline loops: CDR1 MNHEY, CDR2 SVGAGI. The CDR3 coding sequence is TGTGCCAGCAGACAAGGGGTGAACACTGAAGCTTTCTTT. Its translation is CASRQGVNTEAFF.

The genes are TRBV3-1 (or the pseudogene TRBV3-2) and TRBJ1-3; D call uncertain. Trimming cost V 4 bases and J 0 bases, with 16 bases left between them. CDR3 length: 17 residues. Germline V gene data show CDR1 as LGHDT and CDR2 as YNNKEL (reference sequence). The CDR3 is CASSPRLNIGSGNTIYF. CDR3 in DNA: TGTGCCAGCAGCCCCCGACTCAACATCGGCTCTGGAAACACCATATATTTT.

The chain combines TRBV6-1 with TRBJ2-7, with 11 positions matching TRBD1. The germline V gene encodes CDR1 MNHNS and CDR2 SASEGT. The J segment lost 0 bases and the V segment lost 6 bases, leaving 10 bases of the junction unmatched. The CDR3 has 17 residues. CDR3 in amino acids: CASREPGTGGSSYEQYF. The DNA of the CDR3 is TGTGCCAGCAGGGAACCCGGGACAGGGGGGAGCTCCTACGAGCAGTACTTC.